This is a list of T cell receptor beta chains from one sample in a study of naive and memory T cell subsets. TCRdb redid the calling of the UMI-ligation and nested PCR reads with MiXCR, one entry per CDR3 protein. The table records 120,000 to 150,000 distinct CDR3 sequences, about a sixth of them present only once. Sequenced: naive CD4+ T cells from blood. Every receptor here comes from a human donor in good health. Each CDR3 is given with its conserved first and last residue. The order of the fields is D gene, CDR3 length, clone size, V gene, J gene, CDR3 DNA, CDR3 protein. A D gene is named only where the DNA matches it firmly. The size of a clone is reported for some rows only, either as once, few or many, or as a class for expanded clones.

D gene: -
CDR3 length: 15
clone size: -
V gene: TRBV12-5
J gene: TRBJ2-1
CDR3 DNA: TGTGCTAGTGGTTTGTGGCGTGGGAGGGGGAATGAGCAGTTCTTC
CDR3 protein: CASGLWRGRGNEQFF

D gene: -
CDR3 length: 12
clone size: -
V gene: TRBV7-9
J gene: TRBJ2-7
CDR3 DNA: TGTGCCAGCAGCTTAGCAGGGTTTGAGCAGTACTTC
CDR3 protein: CASSLAGFEQYF

D gene: TRBD1
CDR3 length: 18
clone size: -
V gene: TRBV19
J gene: TRBJ1-5
CDR3 DNA: TGTGCCAGTAGTAGGTCGTCAGGACAGGGGGCTAGCAATCAGCCCCAGCATTTT
CDR3 protein: CASSRSSGQGASNQPQHF

D gene: TRBD1
CDR3 length: 18
clone size: -
V gene: TRBV5-1
J gene: TRBJ2-6
CDR3 DNA: TGCGCCAGCAGCCGGGACGGACAGGGAGCTCCTGGGGCCAACGTCCTGACTTTC
CDR3 protein: CASSRDGQGAPGANVLTF

D gene: TRBD1
CDR3 length: 15
clone size: -
V gene: TRBV20-1
J gene: TRBJ2-2
CDR3 DNA: TGCAGTGCCTTAAGGGGGACAGGGAGTGCCGGGGAGCTGTTTTTT
CDR3 protein: CSALRGTGSAGELFF

D gene: -
CDR3 length: 15
clone size: -
V gene: TRBV5-1
J gene: TRBJ2-7
CDR3 DNA: TGCGCCAGCAGCCTAACCAGGGGCAGGTCCTACGAGCAGTACTTC
CDR3 protein: CASSLTRGRSYEQYF

D gene: TRBD2
CDR3 length: 12
clone size: -
V gene: TRBV29-1
J gene: TRBJ2-1
CDR3 DNA: TGCAGCGCTGGACTAGCCTCTAATGAGCAGTTCTTC
CDR3 protein: CSAGLASNEQFF

D gene: -
CDR3 length: 15
clone size: -
V gene: TRBV19
J gene: TRBJ2-2
CDR3 DNA: TGTGCCAGTAGTACCCCAGGTCGAAGCACCGGGGAGCTGTTTTTT
CDR3 protein: CASSTPGRSTGELFF

D gene: -
CDR3 length: 11
clone size: many
V gene: TRBV6-4
J gene: TRBJ1-5
CDR3 DNA: TGTGCCAGCACTTTGGGGCAGCCCCAGCATTTT
CDR3 protein: CASTLGQPQHF

D gene: TRBD1
CDR3 length: 14
clone size: few
V gene: TRBV12-3/TRBV12-4
J gene: TRBJ1-3
CDR3 DNA: TGTGCCAGCCGAACCGGGACAGAGGGAAACACCATATATTTT
CDR3 protein: CASRTGTEGNTIYF

D gene: -
CDR3 length: 15
clone size: -
V gene: TRBV19
J gene: TRBJ1-1
CDR3 DNA: TGTGCCAGTAGTATGAAGAGCAGCCCAGTCTCTGAAGCTTTCTTT
CDR3 protein: CASSMKSSPVSEAFF

D gene: -
CDR3 length: 18
clone size: once
V gene: TRBV10-3
J gene: TRBJ1-6
CDR3 DNA: TGTGCCATCAGTGACCCCCCCCAGTCCAGCTCCTATAATTCACCCCTCCACTTT
CDR3 protein: CAISDPPQSSSYNSPLHF

D gene: TRBD2
CDR3 length: 17
clone size: many
V gene: TRBV6-1
J gene: TRBJ2-3
CDR3 DNA: TGTGCCAGCAGTGACCCCGCCGGGACTAGCGGGAGTTATACGCAGTATTTT
CDR3 protein: CASSDPAGTSGSYTQYF

D gene: TRBD1
CDR3 length: 15
clone size: -
V gene: TRBV12-3/TRBV12-4
J gene: TRBJ1-1
CDR3 DNA: TGTGCCAGCAGCCCAGTACAGGGGCCGAACACTGAAGCTTTCTTT
CDR3 protein: CASSPVQGPNTEAFF

D gene: -
CDR3 length: 16
clone size: -
V gene: TRBV12-3/TRBV12-4
J gene: TRBJ1-5
CDR3 DNA: TGTGCCAGCAGTGACCAGGGACGGTGGTCCCCTCAGCCCCAGCATTTT
CDR3 protein: CASSDQGRWSPQPQHF

D gene: TRBD1
CDR3 length: 15
clone size: -
V gene: TRBV4-1
J gene: TRBJ1-4
CDR3 DNA: TGCGCCAGCAGCCCTCCGACAGGGGGATATGAAAAACTGTTTTTT
CDR3 protein: CASSPPTGGYEKLFF

D gene: TRBD1
CDR3 length: 12
clone size: -
V gene: TRBV20-1
J gene: TRBJ1-2
CDR3 DNA: TGCAGTGCTAATAACGGGACAGCTGGCTACACCTTC
CDR3 protein: CSANNGTAGYTF